Listed below are T cell receptor beta chains from one sample, sequenced in a study of blood T cell repertoires in COVID-19. Assay used: immunoSEQ multiplex PCR; TCRdb lists only in-frame clones, some missing. Among around 110,000 clones listed, around 80% were seen once. Input material: peripheral blood. The origin of the receptors is an older man with acute or convalescent COVID-19. CDR3s include the opening cysteine and the closing phenylalanine or tryptophan. The D gene is left open where the match is weak. Expanded clones get a size class; other rows say once, few or many, or leave the size out.

CDR3: CASSDRTVPYGYTF; DNA: TGTGCCAGCAGTGATCGAACAGTTCCCTATGGCTACACCTTC; D: .; J: TRBJ1-2; V: TRBV2; size: .
CDR3: CASSMNGNYGYTF; DNA: TGTGCCAGTAGTATGAACGGTAACTATGGCTACACCTTC; D: .; J: TRBJ1-2; V: TRBV19; size: .
CDR3: CASSLKLAEQETQYF; DNA: TGTGCCAGCAGCTTGAAGCTGGCGGAACAAGAGACCCAGTACTTC; D: .; J: TRBJ2-5; V: TRBV5-6; size: .
CDR3: CASSYALGGTNSPLHF; DNA: TGTGCCAGCAGTTACGCGTTGGGGGGAACTAATTCACCCCTCCACTTT; D: .; J: TRBJ1-6; V: TRBV6-5; size: .
CDR3: CASRHRDRGYGYTF; DNA: TGTGCCAGCAGACACCGGGACAGAGGCTATGGCTACACCTTC; D: TRBD1; J: TRBJ1-2; V: TRBV6-5; size: few
CDR3: CASSTGTDYSNQPQHF; DNA: TGTGCCAGTAGTACCGGGACAGATTATAGCAATCAGCCCCAGCATTTT; D: TRBD1; J: TRBJ1-5; V: TRBV19; size: .
CDR3: CASSFLDRSYEQYF; DNA: TGTGCCAGCAGCTTTTTGGACAGGTCCTACGAGCAGTACTTC; D: TRBD1; J: TRBJ2-7; V: TRBV11-1; size: .
CDR3: CASSLGWGDGMNTEAFF; DNA: TGCGCCAGCAGCTTGGGTTGGGGGGACGGGATGAACACTGAAGCTTTCTTT; D: .; J: TRBJ1-1; V: TRBV5-1; size: .
CDR3: CASSQDRIFSYNEQFF; DNA: TGCGCCAGCAGCCAAGACAGGATATTCTCCTACAATGAGCAGTTCTTC; D: .; J: TRBJ2-1; V: TRBV4-3; size: .
CDR3: CASSLGTGGQAGELFF; DNA: TGTGCCAGCAGCCTGGGGACAGGGGGCCAAGCCGGGGAGCTGTTTTTT; D: TRBD1; J: TRBJ2-2; V: TRBV5-6; size: .
CDR3: CAAANRVKETQYF; DNA: TGCGCCGCAGCGAACAGGGTTAAAGAGACCCAGTACTTC; D: .; J: TRBJ2-5; V: TRBV10-2; size: .
CDR3: CASSQAGTGDGYTF; DNA: TGTGCCAGCAGCCAAGCCGGGACAGGGGATGGCTACACCTTC; D: TRBD1; J: TRBJ1-2; V: TRBV3-1/TRBV3-2; size: .
CDR3: CASSYSTRNYGYTF; DNA: TGTGCCAGCAGTTACTCGACCAGGAACTATGGCTACACCTTC; D: .; J: TRBJ1-2; V: TRBV6-5; size: .
CDR3: CASSLAGKRGTDTQYF; DNA: TGTGCCAGCAGCTTGGCTGGGAAGCGGGGCACAGATACGCAGTATTTT; D: .; J: TRBJ2-3; V: TRBV5-6; size: .
CDR3: CASALTGWETQYF; DNA: TGTGCCAGCGCCCTGACGGGGTGGGAGACCCAGTACTTC; D: .; J: TRBJ2-5; V: TRBV27; size: .